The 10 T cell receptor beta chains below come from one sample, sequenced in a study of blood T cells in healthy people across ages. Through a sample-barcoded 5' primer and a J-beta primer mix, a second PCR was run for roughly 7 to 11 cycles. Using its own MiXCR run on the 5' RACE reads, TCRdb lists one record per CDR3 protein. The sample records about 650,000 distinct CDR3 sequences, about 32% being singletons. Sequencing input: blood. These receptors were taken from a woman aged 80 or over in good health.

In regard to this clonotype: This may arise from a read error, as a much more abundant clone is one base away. The CDR3 DNA is TGTGCCAGCAGTGTACAGAGGAGCTCCTACAATGAGCAGTTCTTC. This translates into CASSVQRSSYNEQFF. The chain couples TRBV6-5 to TRBJ2-1; no clear D. This CDR3 has 15 residues. Germline V CDR1 and CDR2: MNHEY, SVGAGI. The germline V and J ends were trimmed by 5 bases and 0 bases, with 11 bases remaining between them.

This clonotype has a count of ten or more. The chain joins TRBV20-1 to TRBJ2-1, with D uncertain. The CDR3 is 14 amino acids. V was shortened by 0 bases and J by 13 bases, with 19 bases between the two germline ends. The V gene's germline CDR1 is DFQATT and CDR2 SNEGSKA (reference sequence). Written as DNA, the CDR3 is TGCAGTGCTAGAGACCCGGACGGAACTCAACAACAGTTCTTC. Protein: CSARDPDGTQQQFF.

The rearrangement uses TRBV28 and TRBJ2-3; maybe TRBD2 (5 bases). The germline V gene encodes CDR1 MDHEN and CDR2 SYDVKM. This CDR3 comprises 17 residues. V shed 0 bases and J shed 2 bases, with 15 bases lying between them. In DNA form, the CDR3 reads TGTGCCAGCAGTTTATGGGGCCAGCGGTCGTTCACAGATACGCAGTATTTT. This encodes CASSLWGQRSFTDTQYF.

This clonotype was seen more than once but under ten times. The CDR3 DNA is TGTGCCAGCAGCCCCACAGTAACTAATGAAAAACTGTTTTTT. It codes for CASSPTVTNEKLFF. The chain combines TRBV6-5 with TRBJ1-4, with unresolved D. The CDR3 contains 14 residues. The V gene lost 6 bases and the J gene lost 1 base, with 9 bases spanning the gap. Germline-derived CDR1 and CDR2 are MNHEY and SVGAGI.

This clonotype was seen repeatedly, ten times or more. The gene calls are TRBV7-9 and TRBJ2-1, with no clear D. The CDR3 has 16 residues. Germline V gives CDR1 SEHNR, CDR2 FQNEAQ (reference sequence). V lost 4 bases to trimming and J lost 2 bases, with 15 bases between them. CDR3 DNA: TGTGCCAGCAGCTCCACCCGGGCAGAGACCTACAATGAGCAGTTCTTC. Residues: CASSSTRAETYNEQFF. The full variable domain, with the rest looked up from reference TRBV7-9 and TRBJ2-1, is DTGVSQNPRHKITKRGQNVTFRCDPISEHNRLYWYRQTLGQGPEFLTYFQNEAQLEKSRLLSDRFSAERPKGSFSTLEIQRTEQGDSAMYLCASSSTRAETYNEQFFGPGTRLTVL.

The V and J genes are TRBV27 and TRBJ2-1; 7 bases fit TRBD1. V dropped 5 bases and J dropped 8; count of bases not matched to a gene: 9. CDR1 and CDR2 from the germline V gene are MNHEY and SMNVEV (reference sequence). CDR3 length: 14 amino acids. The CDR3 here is CASSPPGQLDEQFF. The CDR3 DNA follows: TGTGCCAGCAGTCCGCCGGGACAGCTCGATGAGCAGTTCTTC.

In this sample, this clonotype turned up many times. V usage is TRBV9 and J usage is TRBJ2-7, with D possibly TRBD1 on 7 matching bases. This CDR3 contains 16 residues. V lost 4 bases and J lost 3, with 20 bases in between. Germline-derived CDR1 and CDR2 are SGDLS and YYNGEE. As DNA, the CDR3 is TGTGCCAGCAGCCCTCGCGGGTCCAGGGGGGACTACGAGCAGTACTTC. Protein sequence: CASSPRGSRGDYEQYF.

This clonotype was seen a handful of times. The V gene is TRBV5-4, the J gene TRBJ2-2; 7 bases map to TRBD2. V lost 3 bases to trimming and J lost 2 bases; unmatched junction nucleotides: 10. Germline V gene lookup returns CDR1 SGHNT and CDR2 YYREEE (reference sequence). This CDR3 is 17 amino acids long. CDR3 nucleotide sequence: TGTGCCAGCAGCTCGGGGGGTCGGGGGACCAACACCGGGGAGCTGTTTTTT. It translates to CASSSGGRGTNTGELFF.

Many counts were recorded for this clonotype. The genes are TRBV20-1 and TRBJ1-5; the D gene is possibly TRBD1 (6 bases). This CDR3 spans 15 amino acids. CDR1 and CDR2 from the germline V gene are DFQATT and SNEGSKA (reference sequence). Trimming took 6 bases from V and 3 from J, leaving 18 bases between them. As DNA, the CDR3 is TGCAGTGCCATATCGCTTGACAGGTTCAATCAGCCCCAGCATTTT. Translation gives CSAISLDRFNQPQHF.

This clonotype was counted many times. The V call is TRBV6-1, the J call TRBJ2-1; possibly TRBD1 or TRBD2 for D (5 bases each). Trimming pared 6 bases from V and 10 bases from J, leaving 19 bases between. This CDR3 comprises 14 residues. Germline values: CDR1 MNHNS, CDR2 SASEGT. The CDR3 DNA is TGTGCCAGCAGGACGGGACCCAGGATAGGAGAGCAGTTCTTC. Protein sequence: CASRTGPRIGEQFF.